This T cell receptor beta chain was captured in a study of cytomegalovirus exposure and HLA in healthy donors. The study, taken as a whole, reports: When analyzed later, the rates of TCR association showed variation by HLA locus, with DRB1 the most and HLA-C the fewest. Later work associated fewer than 20,000 TCR beta sequences with HLA alleles at 0.05 false discovery rate. A later analysis by the authors found several of the most significant clusters apparently linked to common viral pathogens. Among TCR beta chains of equal frequency, HLA-associated ones were more clonally expanded in a later analysis.

Comment on this clone: Its antigen is unidentified.

Germline values: CDR1 MDHEN, CDR2 SYDVKM. The CDR3 is made up of 18 amino acids. V was clipped by 8 bases and J by 3 bases; unmatched bases: 15. Both 60 Vbeta primers and 13 Jbeta primers went into the PCR. Repertoires were generated with immunoSEQ multiplex PCR, while TCRdb's copy carries only in-frame clones and drops some. The sample lists about 270,000 clones; roughly 89% were seen once. V gene TRBV28 combines with J gene TRBJ2-3; 12 nucleotides align to TRBD2. Sequencing was carried out using PBMCs. This receptor was obtained from a man aged 40-55 years in good health and CMV-seropositive. CDR3 protein: CASGNPSGRASGTDTQYF. DNA for the CDR3: TGTGCCAGCGGGAACCCTAGCGGGAGGGCCAGTGGGACAGATACGCAGTATTTT.